One and the same sample provided the 30 T cell receptor beta chains below, sequenced in a study of blood T cell repertoires in COVID-19. Libraries were prepared by immunoSEQ multiplex PCR; TCRdb keeps only in-frame clonotypes and omits some of them. Found here are about 340,000 clones, approximately 82% of them singletons; the top ten hold about 3%. Sequencing was done on a sample of peripheral blood. The source of these receptors is a man younger than 40 with active or convalescent COVID-19.

The chain has TRBV3-1 (or the pseudogene TRBV3-2) and TRBJ2-5, with 11 bases aligning to TRBD2. CDR1 LGHDT and CDR2 YNNKEL come from the germline V gene (reference sequence). Unmatched junction bases numbered 12, after V lost 4 bases and J lost 5 bases. This CDR3 comprises 17 residues. The CDR3 sequence: CASSPRGTSGVPETQYF. In DNA form, the CDR3 reads TGTGCCAGCAGCCCTAGGGGGACTAGCGGAGTTCCGGAGACCCAGTACTTC.

The rearrangement uses TRBV5-1 and TRBJ1-2; 10 nucleotides align to TRBD1. CDR1 is SGHRS, CDR2 YFSETQ, per germline. J was trimmed by 8 bases and V by 3 bases; bases with no gene match: 13. This CDR3 comprises 16 residues. This CDR3 is CASSSRQGAGSYGYTF. The CDR3 nucleotides read TGCGCCAGCAGCTCCAGACAGGGGGCGGGTAGTTACGGCTACACCTTC.

This sequence joins TRBV6-6 and TRBJ2-7; D is perhaps TRBD2 (6 bases). The CDR3 contains 13 residues. Trimming left V 7 bases short and J 3 bases short, with 13 bases between. Germline CDR1 reads MNHNY; CDR2 reads SVGAGI (reference sequence). The CDR3 bases are TGTGCCAGCATAGGCGGGAAGAGCTACGAGCAGTACTTC. It codes for CASIGGKSYEQYF.

V and J are TRBV27 and TRBJ2-7, with a tentative D call TRBD1 (5 bases). The CDR3 extends over 15 amino acids. Germline CDR1 and CDR2: MNHEY and SMNVEV (reference sequence). V gave up 3 bases and J gave up 3 bases, with 15 bases separating them. This CDR3 is CASSFGPGLLYEQYF. The CDR3 DNA reads TGTGCCAGCAGTTTCGGTCCAGGGCTTCTCTACGAGCAGTACTTC.

This chain uses TRBV6-1 with TRBJ2-7, with D possibly TRBD1 on 6 matching bases. This CDR3 contains 16 residues. Germline V gene sequence: CDR1 MNHNS, CDR2 SASEGT. V lost 3 bases and J 3 bases, leaving 18 bases between the germline ends. CDR3 region: CASSDQGTPFLYEQYF. The CDR3 DNA is TGTGCCAGCAGTGATCAAGGGACACCATTCCTCTACGAGCAGTACTTC.

This clone was detected only once. The chain recombines TRBV11-2 with TRBJ2-7; perhaps TRBD2 as D (5 bases). This CDR3 has 15 amino acids. Trimming left V 5 bases short and J 2 bases short, with 16 bases between. The germline V gene has CDR1 SGHAT and CDR2 FQNNGV. CDR3 protein: CASSPPWERAYEQYF. CDR3 DNA sequence: TGTGCCAGCAGCCCGCCTTGGGAGAGGGCCTACGAGCAGTACTTC.

This sequence joins TRBV5-1 and TRBJ1-1, with D possibly TRBD1 on 5 matching bases. This CDR3 region has 14 residues. V was trimmed by 0 bases and J by 3 bases, leaving 9 bases between them. The germline V gene has CDR1 SGHRS and CDR2 YFSETQ. The CDR3 reads CASSLAGGDTEAFF. In nucleotides, the CDR3 is TGCGCCAGCAGCTTGGCTGGGGGGGACACTGAAGCTTTCTTT.

J is TRBJ2-1 and V is TRBV6-4; 10 nucleotides match TRBD2. The CDR3 totals 14 residues. V dropped 3 bases and J dropped 8; count of bases not matched to a gene: 4. Germline lookup yields CDR1 MRHNA and CDR2 SNTAGT. CDR3 DNA: TGTGCCAGCAGTGAAGCGGGAGGGCAATATGAGCAGTTCTTC. This codes for CASSEAGGQYEQFF.

The sample holds one count of this clone. This chain connects TRBV3-1 (or the pseudogene TRBV3-2) to TRBJ1-4; D unclear. V lost 0 bases and J lost 5, with 7 bases in between. Germline CDR1 LGHDT, CDR2 YNNKEL (reference sequence). The CDR3 contains 14 residues. The CDR3 nucleotides are TGTGCCAGCAGCCAAGAAAGCCGAAATGAAAAACTGTTTTTT. Translating it yields CASSQESRNEKLFF.

The chain carries TRBV24-1 and TRBJ2-7; 12 bases are a match to TRBD2. The trim removed 3 bases at V and 2 bases at J, leaving 4 bases unmatched. Germline assignment: CDR1 KGHDR and CDR2 SFDVKD. The CDR3 contains 16 residues. CDR3 amino acids: CATSDKTSGRPYEQYF. The DNA for the CDR3 is TGTGCCACCAGTGATAAGACTAGCGGGAGACCCTACGAGCAGTACTTC.

V gene TRBV19 combines with J gene TRBJ1-5; D may be TRBD1 (6 bases). CDR3 size: 15 residues. With 3 bases removed from V and 9 bases from J, the gap between germline ends came to 18 bases. Germline CDR1 and CDR2: LNHDA and SQIVND (reference sequence). CDR3 protein: CASSMPRQVFRPQHF. The DNA for the CDR3 is TGTGCCAGTAGTATGCCCCGACAGGTTTTTCGGCCCCAGCATTTT.

This sequence joins TRBV5-1 and TRBJ2-1, with D perhaps TRBD2 (6 bases). The CDR3 loop spans 15 amino acids. V shed 0 bases and J shed 0 bases, with 7 bases lying between them. Germline V CDR1 and CDR2: SGHRS, YFSETQ. CDR3 DNA sequence: TGCGCCAGCAGCTTGGAACTAGCCTCCTACAATGAGCAGTTCTTC. Its translation: CASSLELASYNEQFF.

J is TRBJ1-5 and V is TRBV19; D may be TRBD1 (5 bases). V shed 5 bases and J shed 6 bases, with 17 bases lying between them. CDR1 LNHDA and CDR2 SQIVND come from the germline V gene (reference sequence). The CDR3 loop spans 15 amino acids. CDR3 sequence: CASSVGTGGSQPQHF. The CDR3 region has the DNA TGTGCCAGTAGTGTCGGGACGGGGGGGTCTCAGCCCCAGCATTTT.

V and J are TRBV3-1 (or the pseudogene TRBV3-2) and TRBJ2-2; TRBD2 aligns across 7 bases. The CDR3 has 14 amino acids. V gave up 4 bases and J gave up 5 bases; unmatched junction bases: 4. From germline, CDR1 is LGHDT and CDR2 YNNKEL (reference sequence). For the CDR3, the DNA is TGTGCCAGCAGCCGTGACGGGGGGACCGGGGAGCTGTTTTTT. It codes for CASSRDGGTGELFF.

V is TRBV6-1 and J is TRBJ2-2, with 10 bases identical to TRBD2. The germline CDR1 and CDR2 sequences are MNHNS and SASEGT. The trim removed 4 bases at V and 1 base at J, leaving 3 bases unmatched. The CDR3 contains 16 residues. The CDR3 loop is CASSGVAGGNTGELFF. CDR3 in DNA: TGTGCCAGCAGTGGTGTAGCGGGGGGGAACACCGGGGAGCTGTTTTTT.

This chain connects TRBV9 to TRBJ2-5, with D possibly matching TRBD1 (6 bases). The CDR3 loop spans 15 amino acids. The germline CDR1 and CDR2 sequences are SGDLS and YYNGEE. Trimming removed 3 bases from V and 5 bases from J, with 17 bases in between. This CDR3 reads CASSGNKKRGETQYF. The CDR3 bases are TGTGCCAGCAGCGGAAACAAGAAGAGGGGGGAGACCCAGTACTTC. The full variable domain, completed using reference TRBV9 and TRBJ2-5, is DSGVTQTPKHLITATGQRVTLRCSPRSGDLSVYWYQQSLDQGLQFLIQYYNGEERAKGNILERFSAQQFPDLHSELNLSSLELGDSALYFCASSGNKKRGETQYFGPGTRLLVL.

This chain links TRBV7-2 with TRBJ2-5; TRBD2 agrees at 7 bases. J lost 5 bases, V lost 0 bases, and 3 bases had no gene match. The V gene's germline CDR1 is SGHTA and CDR2 FQGNSA. The CDR3 covers 14 residues. In DNA form, the CDR3 reads TGTGCCAGCAGCTTAGCGCTCGGGAGGGAGACCCAGTACTTC. Translated, it gives CASSLALGRETQYF.

The V call is TRBV30, the J call TRBJ2-3; TRBD2 agrees at 12 bases. Germline V lookup: CDR1 GTSNPN, CDR2 SVGIG (reference sequence). V lost 0 bases to trimming and J lost 3 bases; unmatched junction nucleotides: 13. The CDR3 length is 19 residues. CDR3 sequence (DNA): TGTGCCTGGAGTGTATCCCGGCTAGCGGGGGGGCCGATTACAGATACGCAGTATTTT. Its translation is CAWSVSRLAGGPITDTQYF.

The chain employs TRBV27 and TRBJ2-2, with a tentative D call TRBD2 (6 bases). CDR3 length: 12 amino acids. V was trimmed by 11 bases and J by 4 bases, leaving 11 bases between them. The germline CDR1 and CDR2 sequences are MNHEY and SMNVEV (reference sequence). The CDR3 DNA reads TGTGCCGGGGGGAGTCGCACCGGGGAGCTGTTTTTT. Translated, it gives CAGGSRTGELFF.

V gene TRBV5-1 combines with J gene TRBJ2-1, with 10 bases that match TRBD1. J gave up 7 bases and V 8 bases, and 12 bases lay outside the gene matches. The CDR3 spans 15 residues. CDR1 SGHRS and CDR2 YFSETQ come from the germline V gene. The CDR3 here is CASLAGDRGNNEQFF. In DNA form, the CDR3 reads TGCGCCAGTCTAGCAGGGGACAGGGGTAATAATGAGCAGTTCTTC.

The chain has TRBV10-1 and TRBJ1-3, with unresolved D. The V gene's germline CDR1 is WNHNN and CDR2 SYGVQD (reference sequence). The CDR3 is made up of 14 amino acids. V lost 7 bases and J 2 bases, leaving 12 bases between the germline ends. CDR3 sequence (DNA): TGCGCCAGCAAAGACGGGGTGGCTGGAAACACCATATATTTT. Its translation is CASKDGVAGNTIYF.

The chain couples TRBV11-3 to TRBJ2-7; D remains ambiguous. V shed 1 base and J shed 2 bases, with 15 bases lying between them. Germline V gene lookup returns CDR1 SGHNT and CDR2 YENEEA. The CDR3 contains 16 residues. CDR3 sequence: CASSLGRYYQTYEQYF. The CDR3 DNA follows: TGTGCCAGCAGCTTAGGTCGGTACTACCAGACCTACGAGCAGTACTTC. Full variable domain (missing parts from reference TRBV11-3 and TRBJ2-7): EAGVVQSPRYKIIEKKQPVAFWCNPISGHNTLYWYLQNLGQGPELLIRYENEEAVDDSQLPKDRFSAERLKGVDSTLKIQPAELGDSAVYLCASSLGRYYQTYEQYFGPGTRLTVT.

This clone was observed once. The J gene is TRBJ2-7, the V gene TRBV27; D is possibly TRBD1 (6 bases). The CDR3 is 14 amino acids. V was clipped by 3 bases and J by 3 bases, with 12 bases between them. Per the germline V gene, CDR1 is MNHEY and CDR2 is SMNVEV (reference sequence). The CDR3 protein is CASSFARGVYEQYF. The CDR3 bases are TGTGCCAGCAGTTTCGCCAGGGGAGTCTACGAGCAGTACTTC.

This clone was detected only once. This chain links TRBV29-1 with TRBJ2-7; 7 bases map to TRBD1. In germline, CDR1 is SQVTM, CDR2 ANQGSEA. The length of the CDR3 is 13 residues. Trimming removed 4 bases from V and 7 bases from J; junction bases left unmatched: 10. The DNA for the CDR3 is TGCAGCGTTGGACCTTCGACAGGGCGAGAGCAGTACTTC. Its translation: CSVGPSTGREQYF.

This chain connects TRBV18 to TRBJ1-2; the D is unclear. Germline-derived CDR1 and CDR2 are KGHSH and LQKENI. The CDR3 has 13 amino acids. V was cut by 3 bases and J by 3 bases, with 8 bases left in between. DNA of the CDR3: TGTGCCAGCTCACCCGAGGAAGACTATGGCTACACCTTC. This encodes CASSPEEDYGYTF.

The chain recombines TRBV27 with TRBJ2-1, with 10 bases fitting TRBD2. Germline V CDR1 and CDR2: MNHEY, SMNVEV (reference sequence). With V trimmed by 0 bases and J by 6 bases, 2 bases remained unmatched. The CDR3 contains 15 residues. This CDR3 reads CASSLSSGGFNEQFF. Here the CDR3 DNA reads TGTGCCAGCAGTTTATCTAGCGGGGGGTTCAATGAGCAGTTCTTC.

The CDR3 here is CASTEGQEAFF. CDR3 coding DNA: TGTGCCAGCACCGAAGGCCAGGAAGCTTTCTTT. V and J are TRBV7-9 and TRBJ1-1; no firm D call. The V end was cut by 7 bases, the J end by 8 bases, with 11 bases between. The CDR3 loop spans 11 amino acids. Germline V gene sequence: CDR1 SEHNR, CDR2 FQNEAQ (reference sequence).

The V call is TRBV19, the J call TRBJ2-7, with D tentatively TRBD2 (6 bases). This CDR3 has 12 residues. Trimming removed 5 bases from V and 3 bases from J, with 8 bases in between. Looked up from germline, CDR1 is LNHDA and CDR2 is SQIVND (reference sequence). CDR3 coding DNA: TGTGCCAGTAGTCAGGGAGGCTACGAGCAGTACTTC. Translated, it gives CASSQGGYEQYF.

The chain uses TRBV29-1 and TRBJ2-7; 7 nucleotides align to TRBD2. J lost 6 bases, V lost 6 bases, and 11 bases had no gene match. Germline V lookup: CDR1 SQVTM, CDR2 ANQGSEA. The CDR3 is 13 amino acids. The CDR3 region has the DNA TGCAGCGTCCAGGGACTATTGACATCCGAGCAGTACTTC. Its protein is CSVQGLLTSEQYF.

This chain uses TRBV7-2 with TRBJ1-6, with 11 nucleotides matching TRBD1. The V segment lost 2 bases and the J segment 9 bases; nucleotides outside the gene matches: 3. The CDR3 runs 15 residues. Germline values: CDR1 SGHTA, CDR2 FQGNSA. DNA of the CDR3: TGTGCCAGCAGCTTAAAAGGGACAGGGGGTTCACCCCTCCACTTT. The encoded protein is CASSLKGTGGSPLHF.